This T cell receptor (beta chain) stems from a study of blood T cell repertoires in COVID-19. Authors' analysis steps: Amplification of reference gene primers provided the estimated nucleated cell counts. TCRdb keeps only in-frame clones here, not all; method: immunoSEQ multiplex PCR. V, J and clone size reflect that table, while D and trimming were determined from the DNA. The sample yields about 200,000 clones, roughly 90% seen once. The CDR3 has 12 amino acids. The germline V and J ends were trimmed by 5 bases and 9 bases, with 13 bases remaining between them. Sequenced material: peripheral blood. The rearrangement joins TRBV12-3 or TRBV12-4 to TRBJ1-2, with D possibly TRBD1 on 5 matching bases. The TCR comes from a man between 60 and 70 years old with COVID-19, enrolled during active disease. CDR3 residues: CASSRRQTSYTF. The CDR3 coding sequence is TGTGCCAGCAGTCGTCGACAGACCAGCTACACCTTC.